These T cell receptor beta chains were read from a single sample in a study of vaccination and CD4 T cells after COVID-19. TCRdb analysed the PCR reads with MiXCR anew, one entry per CDR3 protein. The table includes about 13,000 distinct CDR3 sequences, 74% detected once. Their specific antigens are unknown. Sequencing was done on a sample of CD4+ T cells from blood, cultured in vitro. The receptors shown here come from a human donor who had recovered from COVID-19. Each CDR3 is given with its conserved first and last residue. The order of the fields is V gene, J gene, clone size, D gene, CDR3 DNA, CDR3 protein. D genes are given only for firm matches. Some rows have no size entry. The others give once, few or many, or a class for an expanded clone.

V: TRBV7-2
J: TRBJ2-1
size: NA
D: NA
DNA: TGTGCCAGCAGCTTAGTGGCAGCTACCTACAATGAGCAGTTCTTC
CDR3: CASSLVAATYNEQFF

V: TRBV6-1
J: TRBJ2-7
size: few
D: NA
DNA: TGTGCCAGCAGTGGAGGGGACAACTCCTACGAGCAGTACTTC
CDR3: CASSGGDNSYEQYF

V: TRBV20-1
J: TRBJ1-2
size: few
D: TRBD1
DNA: TGCAGTGCTAGCCTGGGACAGGGGGTCGGCTACACCTTC
CDR3: CSASLGQGVGYTF

V: TRBV28
J: TRBJ2-7
size: once
D: NA
DNA: TGTGCCAGCAGTCGGGACCTACCCGGGGCTTACGAGCAGTACTTC
CDR3: CASSRDLPGAYEQYF

V: TRBV20-1
J: TRBJ2-1
size: NA
D: TRBD2
DNA: TGCAGTGCTACCGAGCGGGAGGTGGAGTTCTTC
CDR3: CSATEREVEFF

V: TRBV6-1
J: TRBJ2-6
size: NA
D: NA
DNA: TGTGCCAGCAGTAAACAGGGCTCTGGGGCCAACGTCCTGACTTTC
CDR3: CASSKQGSGANVLTF

V: TRBV10-2
J: TRBJ1-5
size: NA
D: NA
DNA: TGCGCCAGCAGCGCCGGGACCCCCAGCAATCAGCCCCAGCATTTT
CDR3: CASSAGTPSNQPQHF

V: TRBV24-1
J: TRBJ2-3
size: NA
D: TRBD1
DNA: TGTGCCACCGGGGACAGGCGTGGGGGCACAGATACGCAGTATTTT
CDR3: CATGDRRGGTDTQYF

V: TRBV20-1
J: TRBJ1-1
size: NA
D: NA
DNA: TGCAGTGCTAAAACACAGGGTTTCTGGGGCGAGGGAGACACTGAAGCTTTCTTT
CDR3: CSAKTQGFWGEGDTEAFF

V: TRBV20-1
J: TRBJ2-2
size: NA
D: TRBD1
DNA: TGCAGTGCTTCTTCAGGGGGTCCCCAGCGGGAGCTGTTTTTT
CDR3: CSASSGGPQRELFF

V: TRBV20-1
J: TRBJ2-7
size: NA
D: NA
DNA: TGCAGTGCTAGAGACTACCACTACGAGCAGTACTTC
CDR3: CSARDYHYEQYF

V: TRBV28
J: TRBJ1-2
size: once
D: NA
DNA: TGTGCCAGCAGTTTAGGGTACTATGGCTACACCTTC
CDR3: CASSLGYYGYTF

V: TRBV6-5
J: TRBJ1-3
size: NA
D: NA
DNA: TGTGCCAGCAGTTACCTGCTGGGAAACACCATATATTTT
CDR3: CASSYLLGNTIYF

V: TRBV11-3
J: TRBJ2-3
size: NA
D: NA
DNA: TGTGCCAGCAGCAAAAGCCGGGGTACGCAGTATTTT
CDR3: CASSKSRGTQYF

V: TRBV9
J: TRBJ1-2
size: NA
D: TRBD1
DNA: TGTGCCAGCAGCTTTAGGACAGGGAACTATGGCTACACCTTC
CDR3: CASSFRTGNYGYTF

V: TRBV20-1
J: TRBJ1-5
size: few
D: NA
DNA: TGCAGTGCCGAGGACGTTAGCAATCAGCCCCAGCATTTT
CDR3: CSAEDVSNQPQHF

V: TRBV20-1
J: TRBJ1-1
size: NA
D: NA
DNA: TGCAGTGCTTTTGAGAACACTGAAGCTTTCTTT
CDR3: CSAFENTEAFF

V: TRBV6-5
J: TRBJ1-2
size: NA
D: TRBD1
DNA: TGTGCCAGCAGTTGGGACAGGAGGAGTGGCTACACCTTC
CDR3: CASSWDRRSGYTF

V: TRBV6-2/TRBV6-3
J: TRBJ1-2
size: few
D: NA
DNA: TGTGCCAGCGGGAACCTCCGTGGGTATGGCTACACCTTC
CDR3: CASGNLRGYGYTF

V: TRBV27
J: TRBJ2-2
size: NA
D: NA
DNA: TGTGCCAGCACCGACTGGGCGGGTACCGGGGAGCTGTTTTTT
CDR3: CASTDWAGTGELFF

V: TRBV21-1
J: TRBJ2-7
size: NA
D: NA
DNA: TGTGCCAGCAGCAAAAGGTCGGGAGGGCCTCTATCCTACGAGCAGTACTTC
CDR3: CASSKRSGGPLSYEQYF

V: TRBV12-3/TRBV12-4
J: TRBJ1-1
size: NA
D: NA
DNA: TGTGCCAGCAGCCTTGAGGGGGATGTAAACACTGAAGCTTTCTTT
CDR3: CASSLEGDVNTEAFF

V: TRBV15
J: TRBJ1-5
size: NA
D: NA
DNA: TGTGCCACCAGCAGAGTGGCGGGACAGCCCCAGCATTTT
CDR3: CATSRVAGQPQHF

V: TRBV7-2
J: TRBJ1-5
size: NA
D: TRBD1
DNA: TGTGCCAGCAGCTCACAGGGGATTCAGCCCCAGCATTTT
CDR3: CASSSQGIQPQHF

V: TRBV28
J: TRBJ1-2
size: NA
D: TRBD1
DNA: TGTGCCAGCAGTCAAAAGACAGGGCCTATTTATGGCTACACCTTC
CDR3: CASSQKTGPIYGYTF

V: TRBV6-2/TRBV6-3
J: TRBJ1-6
size: NA
D: TRBD1
DNA: TGTGCCAGCAGACCTGCGACAGGGTCGAATTCACCCCTCCACTTT
CDR3: CASRPATGSNSPLHF

V: TRBV6-1
J: TRBJ1-5
size: NA
D: TRBD1
DNA: TGTGCCAGCAGTCCCCCGGCGGACAGGGTGGCCATAGGCAATCAGCCCCAGCATTTT
CDR3: CASSPPADRVAIGNQPQHF

V: TRBV6-2/TRBV6-3
J: TRBJ1-5
size: NA
D: NA
DNA: TGTGCCAGCGGGAGATCCGTCAATCAGCCCCAGCATTTT
CDR3: CASGRSVNQPQHF

V: TRBV5-1
J: TRBJ2-2
size: once
D: TRBD2
DNA: TGCGCCAGCAGCTTGGGGCTAGCGGGAGGGCCTACTACCGGGGAGCTGTTTTTT
CDR3: CASSLGLAGGPTTGELFF

V: TRBV7-6
J: TRBJ2-1
size: NA
D: NA
DNA: TGTGCCAGCAGCGACCAACGGGGCGAACAGTTCTTC
CDR3: CASSDQRGEQFF

V: TRBV6-4
J: TRBJ2-2
size: few
D: TRBD2
DNA: TGTGCCAGCAGAGGACTAGCCGGCACCGGGGAGCTGTTTTTT
CDR3: CASRGLAGTGELFF

V: TRBV15
J: TRBJ2-2
size: once
D: NA
DNA: TGTGCCACCAGCTGGGGGGCGCGGGCGGGCGGGGAGCTGTTTTTT
CDR3: CATSWGARAGGELFF

V: TRBV2
J: TRBJ1-6
size: few
D: TRBD1
DNA: TGTGCCAGCCTCGGGACAGAACTTTCACCCCTCCACTTT
CDR3: CASLGTELSPLHF

V: TRBV2
J: TRBJ1-1
size: NA
D: TRBD1
DNA: TGTGCCAGCACCTTGACAGGGGTGACTGAAGCTTTCTTT
CDR3: CASTLTGVTEAFF

V: TRBV11-3
J: TRBJ2-5
size: NA
D: NA
DNA: TGTGCCAGCAGCTGGGGCCTAGCAGGCACACAAGAGACCCAGTACTTC
CDR3: CASSWGLAGTQETQYF

V: TRBV12-3/TRBV12-4
J: TRBJ2-5
size: NA
D: TRBD1
DNA: TGTGCCAGCAAGGACAGGGGGCACGAGACCCAGTACTTC
CDR3: CASKDRGHETQYF

V: TRBV6-1
J: TRBJ1-5
size: NA
D: NA
DNA: TGTGCCAGCAGACAAGGTGGGGCCCTCAATCAGCCCCAGCATTTT
CDR3: CASRQGGALNQPQHF

V: TRBV27
J: TRBJ2-5
size: NA
D: NA
DNA: TGTGCCAGCAGTCCCGAGCGTGGGGAGACCCAGTACTTC
CDR3: CASSPERGETQYF

V: TRBV5-1
J: TRBJ2-6
size: NA
D: TRBD2
DNA: TGCGCCAGCAGCCGGGGGGGGCCTGGGGCCAACGTCCTGACTTTC
CDR3: CASSRGGPGANVLTF

V: TRBV11-2
J: TRBJ2-6
size: NA
D: NA
DNA: TGTGCCAGCAGTCAGGGTGGCGGGGCCAACGTCCTGACTTTC
CDR3: CASSQGGGANVLTF

V: TRBV24-1
J: TRBJ2-5
size: NA
D: NA
DNA: TGTGCCACCAGTGATCCGCCGGCAGAGACCCAGTACTTC
CDR3: CATSDPPAETQYF

V: TRBV7-3
J: TRBJ2-2
size: NA
D: TRBD1
DNA: TGTGCCAGCAGCTTAAGTCGGGACAGGGGGCTGATCGGGGAGCTGTTTTTT
CDR3: CASSLSRDRGLIGELFF

V: TRBV10-3
J: TRBJ1-6
size: NA
D: TRBD1
DNA: TGTGCCATCAGGGAACAGGGGGCGTATTCACCCCTCCACTTT
CDR3: CAIREQGAYSPLHF

V: TRBV15
J: TRBJ2-1
size: NA
D: NA
DNA: TGTGCCACCAGCAGACGGCCGCAGGGGCAGTTATACAATGAGCAGTTCTTC
CDR3: CATSRRPQGQLYNEQFF

V: TRBV20-1
J: TRBJ1-5
size: NA
D: TRBD1
DNA: TGCAGTGCTAGACCGGACAGGGTGGGCAATCAGCCCCAGCATTTT
CDR3: CSARPDRVGNQPQHF

V: TRBV15
J: TRBJ1-6
size: few
D: NA
DNA: TGTGCCACCAGCAGAGGGCGAAGTGGTTCACCCCTCCACTTT
CDR3: CATSRGRSGSPLHF

V: TRBV2
J: TRBJ1-2
size: few
D: NA
DNA: TGTGCCAGCAGCTATCCCCTGGGGGGCTACACCTTC
CDR3: CASSYPLGGYTF

V: TRBV12-3/TRBV12-4
J: TRBJ1-1
size: NA
D: NA
DNA: TGTGCCAGCAGTTTAGAGTTGAACACTGAAGCTTTCTTT
CDR3: CASSLELNTEAFF

V: TRBV6-5
J: TRBJ1-5
size: few
D: NA
DNA: TGTGCCAGCAGTTACTCCCCTAGGGCGCAGGGCAATCAGCCCCAGCATTTT
CDR3: CASSYSPRAQGNQPQHF

V: TRBV25-1
J: TRBJ1-2
size: NA
D: NA
DNA: TGTGCCAGCAGTGAATCCCCGACAGGAACCTATGGCTACACCTTC
CDR3: CASSESPTGTYGYTF

V: TRBV7-3
J: TRBJ2-7
size: NA
D: TRBD2
DNA: TGTGCCAGCAGCTTAACCTCCGGGACTAGAGAATACGAGCAGTACTTC
CDR3: CASSLTSGTREYEQYF

V: TRBV27
J: TRBJ2-7
size: NA
D: NA
DNA: TGTGCCAGCAGTGAACGGACCGAGAAGCAGTACTTC
CDR3: CASSERTEKQYF

V: TRBV28
J: TRBJ1-6
size: NA
D: NA
DNA: TGTGCCAGCAGTTTCAGTTCTGCGGGGGCCTCACCCCTCCACTTT
CDR3: CASSFSSAGASPLHF

V: TRBV20-1
J: TRBJ1-5
size: medium-sized
D: NA
DNA: TGCAGTGCTAGAGAATCCCTACAGCCCCAGCATTTT
CDR3: CSARESLQPQHF

V: TRBV2
J: TRBJ2-7
size: few
D: TRBD1
DNA: TGTGCCAGCAGTCTTCAGGGGGCCCACGAGCAGTACTTC
CDR3: CASSLQGAHEQYF